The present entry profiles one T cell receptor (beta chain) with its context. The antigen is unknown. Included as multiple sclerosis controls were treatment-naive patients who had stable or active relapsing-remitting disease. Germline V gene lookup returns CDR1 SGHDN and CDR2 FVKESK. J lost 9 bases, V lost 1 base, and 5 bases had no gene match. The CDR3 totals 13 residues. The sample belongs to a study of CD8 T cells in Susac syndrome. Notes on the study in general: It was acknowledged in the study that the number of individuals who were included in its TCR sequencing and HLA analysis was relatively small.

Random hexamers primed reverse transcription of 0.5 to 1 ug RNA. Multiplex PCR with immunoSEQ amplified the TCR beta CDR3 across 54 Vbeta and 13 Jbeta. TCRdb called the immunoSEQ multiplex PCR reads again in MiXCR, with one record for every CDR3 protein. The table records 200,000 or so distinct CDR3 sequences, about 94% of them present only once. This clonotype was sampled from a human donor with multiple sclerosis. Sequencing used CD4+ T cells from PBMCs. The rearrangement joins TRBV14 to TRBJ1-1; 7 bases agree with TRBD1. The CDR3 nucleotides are TGTGCCAGCAGCCAAGTTATGGGACAGCAAGCTTTCTTT. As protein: CASSQVMGQQAFF.